This section outlines one T cell receptor (beta chain) sequence together with its context. Only in-frame clones appear in the TCRdb table, and some are missing; sequencing was by immunoSEQ multiplex PCR. This sample has a few hundred thousand clones, with approximately 80% found just once. This sample was taken from a study of shared clonotypes between healthy human individuals. Study donors comprised healthy, HIV-negative adults devoid of recent acute infection or vaccination. The CDR3 is made up of 14 amino acids. The V and J ends lost 5 bases and 4 bases, in that order; junction bases with no gene match: 9. Per the germline V gene, CDR1 is GTSNPN and CDR2 is SVGIG (reference sequence).

This TCR derives from a middle-aged woman in good health. Some clones in this sample may be carry-over from other donors' samples. Sequencing used PBMCs. The rearrangement uses TRBV30 and TRBJ2-5; 8 bases are a match to TRBD2. The CDR3 here is CAWCKGLEGETQYF. CDR3 sequence (DNA): TGTGCCTGGTGCAAGGGACTAGAGGGAGAGACCCAGTACTTC.